The 27 T cell receptor beta chains below all came from one sample that was sequenced in a study of cytomegalovirus exposure and HLA in healthy donors (dated by TCRdb to the late 2010s). The method behind the library was the immunoSEQ multiplex PCR assay. A mixture of 60 forward primers for TCR Vbeta segments and 13 reverse primers for TCR Jbeta segments was used in the multiplex PCR. TCRdb holds this immuneACCESS table with in-frame rearrangements only. Some clones are missing; in checked studies, unresolved V genes explain under half, and the rest has no known cause. For this sample there are some 130,000 clones; just under 80% appear just once. About 4.4% of the sample comes from the top ten. Material: PBMCs. These receptors all stem from a man aged 25-45 years in good health.

This clone was found once. The chain couples TRBV29-1 to TRBJ1-1; D is ambiguous. The CDR3 is 10 amino acids. CDR1 and CDR2 from the germline V gene are SQVTM and ANQGSEA. Trimming took off 4 bases at V and 6 bases at J, with 6 bases between the two ends. DNA for the CDR3: TGCAGCGTTGGGGCCGCTGAAGCTTTCTTT. Translating it yields CSVGAAEAFF.

This chain uses TRBV6-5 with TRBJ2-7; 8 positions agree with TRBD1. The CDR3 covers 14 residues. The V and J ends lost 5 bases and 12 bases, in that order; junction bases with no gene match: 15. Looked up from germline, CDR1 is MNHEY and CDR2 is SVGAGI. CDR3 in amino acids: CASSRGKGQVVVYF. Here the CDR3 DNA reads TGTGCCAGCAGTCGGGGCAAGGGACAGGTAGTCGTGTACTTC.

The chain carries TRBV7-8 and TRBJ2-5; D possibly corresponds to TRBD2 (5 bases). The CDR3 length is 13 residues. Trimming stripped 1 base from V and 11 bases from J, with 14 bases between. Looked up from germline, CDR1 is SGHVS and CDR2 is FQNEAQ. The CDR3 coding sequence is TGTGCCAGCAGCTTAGTTGTGTGGGAGAGTCAGTACTTC. Protein: CASSLVVWESQYF.

V is TRBV7-6 and J is TRBJ2-5, with TRBD1 identical over 9 bases. The J call may be incorrect, as the DNA end agrees better with TRBJ2-7. From germline, CDR1 is SGHVS and CDR2 FNYEAQ. The CDR3 extends over 16 amino acids. In nucleotides, the CDR3 is TGTGCCAGCAGCCCCGATTTGGGACAGGGCCCCTACGAGCAGTACTTC. Translating gives CASSPDLGQGPYEQYF.

Turning to this clone: Germline is not matched at one junction end, which may reflect a read error. V is TRBV7-9 and J is TRBJ1-4; D remains ambiguous. CDR3 length: 16 amino acids. Germline V gene sequence: CDR1 SEHNR, CDR2 FQNEAQ (reference sequence). DNA for the CDR3: TGTTCCAGCAGCTTAGATTCCAGTTCGACTAATGAAAAACTGTTTTTT. Translation: CSSSLDSSSTNEKLFF.

J is TRBJ1-2 and V is TRBV2; weak D call: TRBD1 (5 bases). Germline V gives CDR1 SNHLY, CDR2 FYNNEI. CDR3 length: 16 residues. Trimming pared 6 bases from V and 3 bases from J, leaving 20 bases between. The CDR3 DNA sequence: TGTGCCAGCAGACCCACAAACTCCAGGGCCTACTATGGCTACACCTTC. Encoded protein: CASRPTNSRAYYGYTF.

The chain combines TRBV7-9 with TRBJ1-1; D gene ambiguous. Trimming removed 7 bases at V and 3 bases at J, with 15 bases between. CDR1 and CDR2 from the germline V gene are SEHNR and FQNEAQ (reference sequence). The CDR3 consists of 14 residues. DNA for the CDR3: TGTGCCAGCATCTCCTCGGCCGGGGACACTGAAGCTTTCTTT. Residues: CASISSAGDTEAFF.

The gene calls are TRBV28 and TRBJ1-2; 9 nucleotides align to TRBD1. CDR1 and CDR2 from the germline V gene are MDHEN and SYDVKM. CDR3 length: 15 residues. The V segment lost 4 bases and the J segment 0 bases; nucleotides outside the gene matches: 3. The CDR3 sequence is CASSSGQGANYGYTF. The DNA of the CDR3 is TGTGCCAGCAGTTCGGGACAGGGAGCTAACTATGGCTACACCTTC.

This CDR3 is CASSLQQGETDTQYF. CDR3 DNA sequence: TGTGCCAGCTCACTACAACAGGGGGAGACAGATACGCAGTATTTT. This chain joins TRBV18 and TRBJ2-3, with 8 bases aligning to TRBD1. V was clipped by 4 bases and J by 3 bases; unmatched bases: 6. The V gene's germline CDR1 is KGHSH and CDR2 LQKENI. The CDR3 spans 15 residues.

The chain is built from TRBV5-1 and TRBJ2-3; unclear D gene. This CDR3 is built from 13 residues. The ends were cut back, 4 bases at V and 3 bases at J, with 9 bases in the middle. Germline CDR1 reads SGHRS; CDR2 reads YFSETQ. The CDR3 DNA is TGCGCCAGCAGCCTAGGTCGAACAGATACGCAGTATTTT. It yields the protein CASSLGRTDTQYF.

This clone occurred once. V usage is TRBV10-3 and J usage is TRBJ2-3; 10 bases align to TRBD2. CDR3 size: 15 residues. V lost 6 bases, J lost 1 base, and 4 bases stayed unmatched. CDR1 is ENHRY and CDR2 is SYGVKD in the germline V gene. The CDR3 reads CAIRAGTSGTDTQYF. The DNA for the CDR3 is TGTGCCATCAGAGCCGGGACTAGCGGCACAGATACGCAGTATTTT.

This rearrangement joins TRBV28 to TRBJ2-5, with 8 bases lining up with TRBD2. The CDR3 extends over 16 amino acids. Unmatched junction bases numbered 10, after V lost 3 bases and J lost 4 bases. Germline V gene data show CDR1 as MDHEN and CDR2 as SYDVKM. The CDR3 DNA reads TGTGCCAGCAGTTTCGAAGCGGGAGAGGCCCGAGAGACCCAGTACTTC. This encodes CASSFEAGEARETQYF.

The V and J genes are TRBV9 and TRBJ2-7, with D perhaps matching TRBD2 (7 bases). Germline values: CDR1 SGDLS, CDR2 YYNGEE. V was clipped by 5 bases and J by 7 bases, with 25 bases between them. The CDR3 has 16 amino acids. The CDR3: CASRERGGVPRWEQYF. CDR3 sequence (DNA): TGTGCCAGCAGAGAGAGGGGGGGCGTCCCGAGGTGGGAGCAGTACTTC. Full variable domain (outside the CDR3, taken from reference TRBV9 and TRBJ2-7): DSGVTQTPKHLITATGQRVTLRCSPRSGDLSVYWYQQSLDQGLQFLIQYYNGEERAKGNILERFSAQQFPDLHSELNLSSLELGDSALYFCASRERGGVPRWEQYFGPGTRLTVT.

The gene calls are TRBV7-2 and TRBJ2-7, with a possible D match to TRBD1 (6 bases). The CDR3 sequence is 14 residues long. CDR1 SGHTA and CDR2 FQGNSA come from the germline V gene. Trimming stripped 3 bases from V and 7 bases from J, with 16 bases between. The CDR3 region has the DNA TGTGCCAGCAGCTTGGGGGCTAGCCCCCGGGAGCAGTACTTC. Amino acid sequence: CASSLGASPREQYF.

The gene calls are TRBV4-1 and TRBJ2-7, with a weak D call TRBD1 (5 bases). Germline V lookup: CDR1 MGHRA, CDR2 YSYEKL. Trimming took 7 bases from V and 5 from J, leaving 21 bases between them. The CDR3 spans 15 residues. The CDR3 protein is CASTRVSAPGDEQYF. In nucleotides, the CDR3 is TGCGCCAGCACCAGGGTGTCGGCCCCTGGCGACGAGCAGTACTTC.

This clone was recorded a few times. The CDR3 coding sequence is TGTGCCAGCAGCTTAGCTTCTAGCTCTTCAGGAGATACGCAGTATTTT. It codes for CASSLASSSSGDTQYF. The chain is built from TRBV7-8 and TRBJ2-3; possible D gene TRBD2, 5 bases. The CDR3 loop spans 16 amino acids. V lost 0 bases and J 5 bases, leaving 15 bases between the germline ends. Germline lookup yields CDR1 SGHVS and CDR2 FQNEAQ.

V and J are TRBV19 and TRBJ1-3, with unresolved D. Germline V lookup: CDR1 LNHDA, CDR2 SQIVND (reference sequence). The CDR3 has 14 amino acids. V shed 8 bases and J shed 0 bases, with 11 bases lying between them. The CDR3 DNA reads as TGTGCCAGTTCTAAGTGGAGCTCTGGAAACACCATATATTTT. This gives the protein CASSKWSSGNTIYF.

The chain carries TRBV6-5 and TRBJ1-2; a possible D gene is TRBD1 (5 bases). The V and J ends lost 5 bases and 4 bases respectively, with 14 bases between them. Germline V CDR1 and CDR2: MNHEY, SVGAGI. This CDR3 is built from 14 residues. Here the CDR3 DNA reads TGTGCCAGCAGTCCCCCGGGGGACCTCTATGGCTACACCTTC. The encoded protein is CASSPPGDLYGYTF.

The chain joins TRBV30 to TRBJ1-2; 9 nucleotides match TRBD1. Trimming took 3 bases from V and 4 from J; bases not matched to a gene: 3. CDR1 is GTSNPN and CDR2 is SVGIG in the germline V gene (reference sequence). CDR3 length: 13 residues. DNA of the CDR3: TGTGCCTGGAGGCGGGGACAGGGCTATGGCTACACCTTC. It is translated as CAWRRGQGYGYTF.

In the case of this clone: Compared with germline, one end of the junction differs, possibly owing to a read error. V gene TRBV7-9 combines with J gene TRBJ1-2, with D possibly TRBD1 on 5 matching bases. There are 13 residues in the CDR3. Germline V gene data show CDR1 as SEHNR and CDR2 as FQNEAQ (reference sequence). The CDR3, as DNA: TGTTCCAGCAGCTTGGGGGGGACCTATGGCTACACCTTC. Translated: CSSSLGGTYGYTF. The whole variable domain, filled in from reference TRBV7-9 and TRBJ1-2, reads DTGVSQNPRHKITKRGQNVTFRCDPISEHNRLYWYRQTLGQGPEFLTYFQNEAQLEKSRLLSDRFSAERPKGSFSTLEIQRTEQGDSAMYLCSSSLGGTYGYTFGSGTRLTVV.

The chain joins TRBV10-3 to TRBJ1-1; 8 bases match TRBD1. From germline, CDR1 is ENHRY and CDR2 SYGVKD. This CDR3 has 16 amino acids. V lost 6 bases, J lost 3 bases, and 12 bases stayed unmatched. The CDR3 region is CAIRPGTGKRDTEAFF. The CDR3 DNA reads as TGTGCCATCAGGCCCGGGACAGGAAAACGTGACACTGAAGCTTTCTTT.

This clone was counted once. V gene TRBV7-2 combines with J gene TRBJ2-5, with TRBD1 matching over 7 bases. This CDR3 region has 16 residues. From germline, CDR1 is SGHTA and CDR2 FQGNSA. The trim removed 5 bases at V and 4 bases at J, leaving 13 bases unmatched. CDR3 coding DNA: TGTGCCAGCAGCCCTCGAGACAGGGTTCAGGGAGAGACCCAGTACTTC. This encodes CASSPRDRVQGETQYF.

The chain carries TRBV5-4 and TRBJ2-1; D is perhaps TRBD2 (5 bases). Germline V gene data show CDR1 as SGHNT and CDR2 as YYREEE (reference sequence). The CDR3 covers 13 residues. The V gene lost 4 bases and the J gene lost 8 bases, with 13 bases spanning the gap. CDR3 in amino acids: CASSIAQRDEQFF. For the CDR3, the DNA is TGTGCCAGCAGCATCGCTCAGAGGGATGAGCAGTTCTTC.

This clone was counted once. V usage is TRBV5-1 and J usage is TRBJ2-1, with TRBD2 matching 7 bases. The CDR3 length is 15 residues. With V trimmed by 4 bases and J by 7 bases, 11 bases remained unmatched. Germline lookup yields CDR1 SGHRS and CDR2 YFSETQ. The CDR3 loop reads CASSHSSGGNNEQFF. CDR3 DNA: TGCGCCAGCAGCCACTCTTCGGGAGGCAATAATGAGCAGTTCTTC. Full variable domain (rest looked up from reference TRBV5-1 and TRBJ2-1): KAGVTQTPRYLIKTRGQQVTLSCSPISGHRSVSWYQQTPGQGLQFLFEYFSETQRNKGNFPGRFSGRQFSNSRSEMNVSTLELGDSALYLCASSHSSGGNNEQFFGPGTRLTVL.

The chain's CDR3 is CASSPGTGLYTEAFF. Written as DNA, the CDR3 is TGTGCCAGCAGTCCGGGGACAGGTCTTTACACTGAAGCTTTCTTT. The chain has TRBV28 and TRBJ1-1; 8 nucleotides match TRBD1. Looked up from germline, CDR1 is MDHEN and CDR2 is SYDVKM. J was trimmed by 3 bases and V by 5 bases; bases with no gene match: 8. The CDR3 has 15 residues.

This clone was observed a few times. The genes are TRBV19 and TRBJ1-2; 10 bases map to TRBD1. CDR3 length equals 16 residues. Germline trimming cut 2 bases from V and 4 bases from J; bases unmatched to any gene: 7. Looked up from germline, CDR1 is LNHDA and CDR2 is SQIVND (reference sequence). The CDR3 loop reads CASSIHAGQGFYGYTF. DNA for the CDR3: TGTGCCAGTAGTATACATGCGGGACAGGGGTTCTATGGCTACACCTTC.

This clone was counted a few times. The V and J genes are TRBV18 and TRBJ1-1; the D gene is possibly TRBD1 (5 bases). The V end lost 3 bases, the J end lost 1 base, and 12 bases lay between the germline ends. The CDR3 runs 15 residues. The germline gives CDR1 KGHSH, CDR2 LQKENI. For the CDR3, the DNA is TGTGCCAGCTCACCCCGCCTACAGGAGAACACTGAAGCTTTCTTT. Translation: CASSPRLQENTEAFF.